The TCR beta chain under discussion was sequenced for a study of blood T cell repertoires in COVID-19 (dated by TCRdb to about 2020). Some background on the complete study: Samples from collaborators originated in the United States, Italy and Spain and spanned both the acute and convalescent phases of COVID-19. The dataset comprised deeply sampled blood TCRbeta repertoires from subjects exposed to, actively infected with, or recovered from COVID-19. The samples were drawn from two sources: the first 160 participants of the ongoing ImmuneRACE study, and 1,000 to 1,500 subjects contributed by 6 global collaborators. HLA class I and class II types, where available, came from metadata supplied by the sample provider rather than from assay-based typing. The repertoires were made available in a free public database intended to serve as a resource for research on the immune response to SARS-CoV-2. A de-identified subject ID, COVID-19 status, age in years and sex were almost always included in the sample metadata. The material from the prospective study consisted of cDNA or gDNA derived from T cells, B-cell-depleted T cells, or PBMCs. Broad study findings and their caveats: The quantity of clinical and demographic metadata differed by source and by participant and was supplied without curation.

TCRbeta CDR3 regions were amplified from genomic DNA by means of the immunoSEQ Assay, a bias-controlled multiplex PCR. The authors' pipeline ran thus. The number of nucleated cells in each sample was estimated from the amplification of reference gene primers within the assay. To quantify the absolute abundance of each unique TCRbeta CDR3 rearrangement, sequence reads were collapsed and filtered. For each sample, productive Simpson clonality was calculated as the square root of Simpson's diversity index across productive rearrangements. The table comes from immuneACCESS by way of TCRdb, which keeps in-frame sequences with V and J called. Part of the clones is missing from these tables; in studies checked, under half for an unresolved V gene and the rest for unknown reasons. The V and J calls and the clone size are those of that table, but D and trimming were determined from the DNA. This sample has 200,000 to 250,000 clones in its table, and about 92% of those were observed once. The ten largest account for under 1.5% of the sample.

Via the germline V gene (reference sequence), CDR1 is MNHEY and CDR2 SMNVEV. Trimming removed 3 bases from V and 2 bases from J, leaving 8 bases between the germline ends. Reading from cysteine to phenylalanine, the CDR3 counts 14 amino acids. Only the CDR3 portion is preserved as DNA: 42 bases, with reading frame beginning at the first base. Notes on this clone: This clone's antigen is unknown. One base away there is no much larger clone; base qualities are not given.

Each collaborating institution followed its own protocols to collect whole blood in K2EDTA tubes. Collaborator samples were shipped for TCRbeta analysis as frozen whole blood, isolated PBMCs, or DNA extracted from either sample type. The specimen sequenced was peripheral blood. This receptor was obtained from a man aged 30-40 years with acute or convalescent COVID-19. The rearranged chain carries TRBV27 and TRBJ2-1; the D gene cannot be named for sure. CDR3 protein: CASSFEQPYNEQFF. In nucleotide form, the sequence is TGTGCCAGCAGTTTTGAACAACCCTACAATGAGCAGTTCTTC.